This TCR beta chain came from a study of neoadjuvant anti-PD-1 for oral cavity cancer. Measured with immunoSEQ multiplex PCR; TCRdb has only the in-frame clones, and not every one. The sample lists 8,000 to 10,000 clones, roughly 64% occurring once. About this clone: Antigen unknown.

Time point here: after neoadjuvant nivolumab, at surgical resection. Regarding the study as a whole: Non-responders to neoadjuvant nivolumab had significantly more clonal PBMC T cells than responders.

The sequencing here drew on PBMCs, taken after nivolumab (anti-PD-1) treatment. The source of this sequence is a person aged 40 to 85 with oral cavity squamous cell carcinoma.

CDR3 loop: CASSVFDEQYF. CDR3 nucleotides: TGTGCCAGCAGTGTGTTCGACGAGCAGTACTTC. The chain couples TRBV28 to TRBJ2-7; D ambiguous. Trimming pared 5 bases from V and 5 bases from J, leaving 7 bases between. CDR3 size: 11 residues. The germline V gene encodes CDR1 MDHEN and CDR2 SYDVKM.